This entry features one TCR beta chain sequence. This clonotype registers as medium-sized (0.01 to 0.1%) within its sample. Its antigen has not been determined. No base qualities exist here, and no much larger clone lies one base off it. The CDR3 contains 16 residues, cysteine and phenylalanine counted. Kept here is only the CDR3 DNA, which spans 48 bases and is read in frame from base 1. V sheds 1 base and J sheds 0 bases, leaving 10 bases between their ends. Via the germline V gene, CDR1 is SGHRS and CDR2 YFSETQ. A case-control design nested within a healthcare worker cohort in London, UK, was used, with weekly nasopharyngeal swab PCR tests and blood sampling performed. Healthcare workers were recruited during the week of the UK lockdown, between 23 and 31 March 2020, and followed weekly for up to 16 weeks. The library came from 5' RACE. Reads for this sample came from a NextSeq 500. The TCR library protocol attached unique molecular identifiers to individual cDNA molecules to correct for sequencing error and PCR bias. Both TCR alpha and beta chains were sequenced, and tight co-correlation was observed between alpha and beta sequence abundances in each sample. Turning to the authors' computational methods: Decombinator V4 was used to annotate TCR sequences for V gene, J gene and CDR3. TCRs were defined as expanded if a significant change between any two time points was detected under a Poisson model with p below 0.0001. TCR abundances were normalised to the total number of TCRs sequenced per sample and expressed as counts per million. MAIT TCRs were defined by TRAV1-2 paired with TRAJ12, TRAJ20 or TRAJ33, and iNKT TCRs by TRAV10 paired with TRAJ18. VDJdb, accessed 1 November 2021, was searched for CMV, EBV and SARS-CoV-2 annotated TCRs, with TCRs annotated for multiple antigens excluded. The public sequencing data were trimmed at Q25 with fastp and processed into clonotypes with MiXCR by TCRdb, which kept only in-frame beta chains. Each CDR3 protein appears once, grouped with its most common genes and DNA. In this record, the V and J calls reflect TCRdb's handling and not the investigators' own analysis. Within this sample are about 26,000 distinct CDR3 sequences, with approximately 4.1% of them counted one time only. The ten largest clones capture 5% to 8% of the sample.

The record originates from a study of early T cells in non-severe SARS-CoV-2 infection listed by TCRdb under 2021. At the level of the whole study: Because TCR sequencing was done on bulk RNA from unsorted whole blood, the alpha and beta chains could not be paired. What the authors observed across the whole study: VDJdb matching was skewed toward anti-spike CD8 responses and likely underestimated virus-specific expansions by missing private and CD4 specificities.

The sequence links TRBV5-1 to TRBJ1-4; matching of 6 bases hints at TRBD1 as the D gene. This clonotype was sampled from an adult who was a healthcare worker with PCR-confirmed SARS-CoV-2 infection or an uninfected control (not recorded which). The specimen sequenced was whole blood. The sequenced DNA is TGCGCCAGCAGCTTGTCAGGGGCAACAACTAATGAAAAACTGTTTTTT. The encoded protein is CASSLSGATTNEKLFF. The CDR3 plus the reference TRBV5-1 and TRBJ1-4 genes for the other parts give the full variable domain: KAGVTQTPRYLIKTRGQQVTLSCSPISGHRSVSWYQQTPGQGLQFLFEYFSETQRNKGNFPGRFSGRQFSNSRSEMNVSTLELGDSALYLCASSLSGATTNEKLFFGSGTQLSVL.